A single sample is the source of the 2 T cell receptor beta chains below, sequenced in a study of T cells in Graves' hyperthyroidism and ophthalmopathy. Amplification targeted TCR beta CDR3 regions from RNA transcripts. Researchers ran a first-round RT-PCR on the TCR CDR3 using the HTBI primer set. From the multiplex PCR reads, TCRdb called clonotypes with MiXCR, one entry per CDR3 protein. The table records about 98,000 distinct CDR3 sequences, approximately 40% of them present only once. Sequenced: peripheral blood or thyroid tissue (not recorded which). Source of these receptors: a woman under 40 with Graves' hyperthyroidism.

Comment on this clonotype: This may come from a read error, since a much larger clone is one base off. The chain couples TRBV7-8 to TRBJ2-7; 7 nucleotides agree with TRBD2. The CDR3 length is 15 residues. The J segment lost 2 bases and the V segment lost 6 bases, leaving 10 bases of the junction unmatched. Germline assignment: CDR1 SGHVS and CDR2 FQNEAQ. For the CDR3, the DNA is TGTGCCAGCAGTCCTAACGGGAGGATCCCCTACGAGCAGTACTTC. Translation gives CASSPNGRIPYEQYF.

This clonotype was observed many times. This sequence joins TRBV4-2 and TRBJ2-7, with D perhaps assigned TRBD1 or TRBD2 (6 bases each). Germline lookup yields CDR1 LGHNA and CDR2 YNFKEQ. Trimming took 1 base from V and 4 from J, leaving 11 bases between them. The CDR3 is made up of 14 amino acids. The CDR3 DNA reads as TGTGCCAGCAGCCAAGTGACGGGGGCGTACGAGCAGTACTTC. This codes for CASSQVTGAYEQYF.